This entry features one T cell receptor (beta chain) sequence. Its antigen is unidentified. V gave up 4 bases and J gave up 3 bases, with 20 bases separating them. The CDR3 has 17 residues. Germline V gene data show CDR1 as SGDLS and CDR2 as YYNGEE. From alopecia areata patients, lesional scalp punch biopsies and peripheral blood were collected. PBMCs were stained for CD3, CD4 and CD8, and CD4+ and CD8+ T cells were sorted. This entry belongs to a study of CD8+ T cells in alopecia areata. Study context: Dosing spanned 6 to 18 months on tofacitinib, then 6 months off drug. Points from the study as a whole: Normal scalp showed lower clonality than lesional scalp, especially alopecia totalis/universalis.

Once RNA had been extracted, it was reverse transcribed into cDNA to act as the sequencing template. Method: immunoSEQ multiplex PCR; TCRdb's copy keeps in-frame clones and lacks some. The sample lists about 130,000 clones; about 49% were seen once. This chain connects TRBV9 to TRBJ1-5; possibly TRBD1 for D (6 bases). Material: CD8+ T cells sorted from blood, obtained at week 0. The receptor comes from a human donor with alopecia areata. The CDR3 DNA reads as TGTGCCAGCAGCCCAGGGGTAGGGGGGCAGTACAATCAGCCCCAGCATTTT. It codes for CASSPGVGGQYNQPQHF. Full variable domain (missing parts from reference TRBV9 and TRBJ1-5): DSGVTQTPKHLITATGQRVTLRCSPRSGDLSVYWYQQSLDQGLQFLIQYYNGEERAKGNILERFSAQQFPDLHSELNLSSLELGDSALYFCASSPGVGGQYNQPQHFGDGTRLSIL.